This T cell receptor (beta chain) derives from a study of control samples from healthy donors and cancer patients. V lost 0 bases, J lost 5 bases, and 9 bases lay in between. The germline V gene has CDR1 SGHRS and CDR2 YFSETQ. The CDR3 has 14 residues. Sequenced by immunoSEQ multiplex PCR; TCRdb stores in-frame clones only, minus some. Seen here are about 92,000 clones, roughly 78% observed once, and the top ten hold about 9.2%. The sequence was obtained from a woman aged 60-75 years in good health. This chain connects TRBV5-1 to TRBJ2-1, with unresolved D. The sequencing sample was made of blood. The CDR3 nucleotides are TGCGCCAGCAGCTTGGGGCAGTACGACAATGAGCAGTTCTTC. Its translation is CASSLGQYDNEQFF.